The sequence of this T cell receptor beta chain was determined in a study of response to subunit inactivated influenza vaccine. The V end was cut by 2 bases, the J end by 6 bases, with 15 bases between. This CDR3 has 15 residues. The germline V gene encodes CDR1 SGDLS and CDR2 YYNGEE. TCRdb analysed the RT-PCR reads with MiXCR anew, one entry per CDR3 protein. The repertoire holds 650,000 to 800,000 distinct CDR3 sequences, with around 20% as singletons. The material sequenced was PBMCs from blood, taken 5 days after vaccination. The TCR comes from a man between 50 and 59 years old who received an inactivated influenza vaccine. The gene calls are TRBV9 and TRBJ2-1, with D possibly matching TRBD2 (5 bases). CDR3 in amino acids: CASSVQPTRSNEQFF. CDR3 coding DNA: TGTGCCAGCAGCGTGCAGCCCACTAGGTCCAATGAGCAGTTCTTC.